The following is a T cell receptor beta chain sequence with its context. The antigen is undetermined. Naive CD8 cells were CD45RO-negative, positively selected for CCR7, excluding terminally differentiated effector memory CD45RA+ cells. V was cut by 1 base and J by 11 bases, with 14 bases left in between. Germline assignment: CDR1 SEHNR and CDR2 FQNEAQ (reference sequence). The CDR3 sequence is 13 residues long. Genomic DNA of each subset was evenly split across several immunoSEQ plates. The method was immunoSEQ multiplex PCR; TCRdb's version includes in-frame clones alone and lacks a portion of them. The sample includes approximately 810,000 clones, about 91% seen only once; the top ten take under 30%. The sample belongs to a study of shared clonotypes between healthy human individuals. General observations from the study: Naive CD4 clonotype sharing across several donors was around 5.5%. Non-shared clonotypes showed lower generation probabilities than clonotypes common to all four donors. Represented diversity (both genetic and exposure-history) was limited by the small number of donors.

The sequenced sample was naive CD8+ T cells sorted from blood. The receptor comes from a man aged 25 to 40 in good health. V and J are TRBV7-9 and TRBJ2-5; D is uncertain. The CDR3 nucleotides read TGTGCCAGCAGCTTAGGATTGACGGCTGTACAGTACTTC. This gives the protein CASSLGLTAVQYF.